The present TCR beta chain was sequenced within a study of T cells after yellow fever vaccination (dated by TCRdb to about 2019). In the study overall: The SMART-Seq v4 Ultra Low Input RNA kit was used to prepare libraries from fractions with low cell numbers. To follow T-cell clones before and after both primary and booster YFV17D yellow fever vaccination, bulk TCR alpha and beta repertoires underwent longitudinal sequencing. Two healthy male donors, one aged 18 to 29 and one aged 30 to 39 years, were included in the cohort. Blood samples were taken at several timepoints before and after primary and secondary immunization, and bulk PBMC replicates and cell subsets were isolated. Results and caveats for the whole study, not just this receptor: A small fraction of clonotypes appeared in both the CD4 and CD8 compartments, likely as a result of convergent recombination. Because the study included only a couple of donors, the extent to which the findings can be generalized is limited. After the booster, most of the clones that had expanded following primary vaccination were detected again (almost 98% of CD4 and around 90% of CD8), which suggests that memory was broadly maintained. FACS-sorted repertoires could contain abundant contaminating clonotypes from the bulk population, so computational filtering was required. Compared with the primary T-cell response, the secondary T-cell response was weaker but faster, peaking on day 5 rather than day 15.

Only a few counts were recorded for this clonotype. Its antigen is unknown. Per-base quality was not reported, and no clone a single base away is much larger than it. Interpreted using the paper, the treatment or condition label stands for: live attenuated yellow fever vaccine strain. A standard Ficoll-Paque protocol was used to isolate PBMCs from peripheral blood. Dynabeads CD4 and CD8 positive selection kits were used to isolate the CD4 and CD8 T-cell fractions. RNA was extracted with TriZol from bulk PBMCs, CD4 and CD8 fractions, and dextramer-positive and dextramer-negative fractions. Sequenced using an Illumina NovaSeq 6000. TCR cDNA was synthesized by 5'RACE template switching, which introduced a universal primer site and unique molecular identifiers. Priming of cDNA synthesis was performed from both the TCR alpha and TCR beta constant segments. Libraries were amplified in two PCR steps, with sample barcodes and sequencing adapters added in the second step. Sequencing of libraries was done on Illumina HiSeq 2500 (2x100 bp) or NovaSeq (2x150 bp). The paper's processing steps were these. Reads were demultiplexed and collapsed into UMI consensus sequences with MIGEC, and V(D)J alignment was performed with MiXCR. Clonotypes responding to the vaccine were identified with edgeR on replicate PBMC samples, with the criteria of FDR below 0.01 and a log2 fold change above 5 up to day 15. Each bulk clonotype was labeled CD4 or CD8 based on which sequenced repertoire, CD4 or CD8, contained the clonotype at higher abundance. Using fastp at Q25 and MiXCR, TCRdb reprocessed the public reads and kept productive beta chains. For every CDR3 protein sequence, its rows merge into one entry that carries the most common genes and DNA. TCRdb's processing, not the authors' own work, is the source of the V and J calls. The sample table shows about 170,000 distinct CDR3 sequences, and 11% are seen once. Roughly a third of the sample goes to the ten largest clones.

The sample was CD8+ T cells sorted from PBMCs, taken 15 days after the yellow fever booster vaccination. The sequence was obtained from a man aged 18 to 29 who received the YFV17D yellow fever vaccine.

The CDR3 corresponds to CASSQESSGGAIYEQYF. The nucleotide sequence reads as follows: TGTGCCAGCAGCCAAGAGTCTAGCGGGGGGGCGATCTACGAGCAGTACTTC. The V gene is TRBV4-2 and the J gene is TRBJ2-7, with 12 bases aligning to TRBD2. According to the germline V gene, CDR1 reads LGHNA and CDR2 reads YNFKEQ. The CDR3 measures 17 amino acids from cysteine to phenylalanine. The kept DNA is CDR3 alone, 51 bases in frame from the first base. Compared with germline, V lacks 0 bases and J lacks 3 bases; bases without a gene match: 6.